The T cell receptor (beta chain) under discussion was sequenced for a study of blood T cell repertoires in COVID-19. Study-wide background: The cDNA or gDNA used as material had been derived from T cells, B-cell-depleted T cells, or PBMCs.

This CDR3 comprises 16 residues. Germline V CDR1 and CDR2: SGHRS, YFSETQ. The junction had 7 bases not matched to a gene; V was cut back by 4 bases and J by 1 base. Generated by immunoSEQ multiplex PCR, the TCRdb table keeps only in-frame clones and is missing some. This repertoire shows roughly 280,000 clones, about 89% found once; its top ten account for approximately 2%. This clone was counted once. The TCR sequence derives from a man aged 45-65 years with acute or convalescent COVID-19. Sequenced input: peripheral blood. The chain recombines TRBV5-1 with TRBJ1-1, with 10 bases aligning to TRBD1. The CDR3 DNA follows: TGCGCCAGCAGCATCGGGACAGGGGCCCAGAACACTGAAGCTTTCTTT. This sequence encodes CASSIGTGAQNTEAFF. Drawing the rest from reference TRBV5-1 and TRBJ1-1, the complete variable domain is KAGVTQTPRYLIKTRGQQVTLSCSPISGHRSVSWYQQTPGQGLQFLFEYFSETQRNKGNFPGRFSGRQFSNSRSEMNVSTLELGDSALYLCASSIGTGAQNTEAFFGQGTRLTVV.